A selection of T cell receptor beta chains follows, all from one sample in a study of beta chain features in type 1 diabetes. Only in-frame clones appear in the TCRdb table, and some are missing; sequencing was by immunoSEQ multiplex PCR. The data contain about 900,000 clones, roughly 15% of them singletons. Sample: naive CD4+ T cells from blood. The origin of the receptors is a young woman in good health. Each CDR3 is given with its conserved first and last residue. The D gene is left open where the match is weak. For some rows the clone size is stated as once, few or many, or as a class when expanded; others skip it.

DNA	CDR3	V	size	D	J
TGTGCCAGTAAGTCTAGCGGGAGGACAGATACGCAGTATTTT	CASKSSGRTDTQYF	TRBV19	few	TRBD2	TRBJ2-3
TGTGCCAGCAGTTCGCAGACGGGACAGCTCTATGAGACCCAGTACTTC	CASSSQTGQLYETQYF	TRBV28	few	TRBD1	TRBJ2-5
TGTGCCAGCAGTGTAGGACTAGCGGGAGGGACGAGCTCCTACGAGCAGTACTTC	CASSVGLAGGTSSYEQYF	TRBV27	few	TRBD2	TRBJ2-7
TGTGCCAGCACAAGCTGGAGCGGGAGTATTAATGAGCAGTTCTTC	CASTSWSGSINEQFF	TRBV28	-	TRBD2	TRBJ2-1
TGCGCCAGCAGCTTTCTTGGACAGTCGGCCACTGAAGCTTTCTTT	CASSFLGQSATEAFF	TRBV5-1	-	-	TRBJ1-1
TGTGCCAGCAGCTCAGGACAGGGGAGTCAGCCCCAGCATTTT	CASSSGQGSQPQHF	TRBV7-2	-	TRBD1	TRBJ1-5
TGTGCCAGCAGCCCTCGGAGCGGACTAGCGGGAGTCTCCTCGGCAGAGACCCAGTACTTC	CASSPRSGLAGVSSAETQYF	TRBV9	few	TRBD2	TRBJ2-5
TGTGCCAGCAGCCCACGGACAGGGCCATACACTGAAGCTTTCTTT	CASSPRTGPYTEAFF	TRBV7-8	-	TRBD1	TRBJ1-1
TGTGCCAGCAGGGAACTGGACTACGAGCAGTACTTC	CASRELDYEQYF	TRBV2	many	-	TRBJ2-7
TGTGCCAGCAGCGGACACAGGGGCAATCAGCCCCAGCATTTT	CASSGHRGNQPQHF	TRBV6-6	-	-	TRBJ1-5
TGTGCCAGCACCGACAGGGACTCTTATGGCTACACCTTC	CASTDRDSYGYTF	TRBV9	-	TRBD1	TRBJ1-2
TGTGCCAGCAGTCCCCCGGGGGCGCGAACTGAAGCTTTCTTT	CASSPPGARTEAFF	TRBV28	-	-	TRBJ1-1
TGTGCCTGGAGTGCTAGCCGAGCCTACGAGCAGTACTTC	CAWSASRAYEQYF	TRBV30	few	-	TRBJ2-7
TGTGCCAGCAGTTCCCCTTCCCTAGGAGAGACCCAGTACTTC	CASSSPSLGETQYF	TRBV6-5	-	-	TRBJ2-5
TGTGCCAGTAGCAAAACAGGGAGAGCATGGAATGAGCAGTTCTTC	CASSKTGRAWNEQFF	TRBV19	-	-	TRBJ2-1
TGTGCCAGCAGAGCAGTGACCCGGGGGACCGGGGAGCTGTTTTTT	CASRAVTRGTGELFF	TRBV6-1	-	-	TRBJ2-2
TGTGCCAGTAGTATCTCGACAGACAGGAGCATTCAGTACTTC	CASSISTDRSIQYF	TRBV19	-	-	TRBJ2-4
TGCGCCAGCAGCCAAGATAGGGGGGTTGAGCAGTTCTTC	CASSQDRGVEQFF	TRBV4-3	few	-	TRBJ2-1
TGCGCCAGCAGCCAAGATAGCCAAGCTTTCTTT	CASSQDSQAFF	TRBV4-1	few	-	TRBJ1-1
TGTGCCAGCACCTTTGGCGCAACTAATGAAAAACTGTTTTTT	CASTFGATNEKLFF	TRBV7-9	few	-	TRBJ1-4